These 27 T cell receptor beta chains share one sample of origin, sequenced in a study of cytomegalovirus exposure and HLA in healthy donors. The PCR was carried out with 60 Vbeta primers and 13 Jbeta primers. This table comes from immunoSEQ multiplex PCR, and its TCRdb copy is limited to in-frame clones, with some not included. The sample lists 95,000 to 150,000 clones; 70% to 85% were seen once. The specimen was PBMCs. These receptors were taken from a man between 35 and 55 years old in good health and CMV-seropositive.

The V call is TRBV6-6, the J call TRBJ2-7; weak D call: TRBD1 (6 bases). Trimming took off 2 bases at V and 3 bases at J, with 8 bases between the two ends. This CDR3 is 13 amino acids long. In germline, CDR1 is MNHNY, CDR2 SVGAGI (reference sequence). The CDR3 nucleotides are TGTGCCAGCAGTTACGGACAGCTCTACGAGCAGTACTTC. It codes for CASSYGQLYEQYF.

This clone has more than one count but fewer than ten. The V and J genes are TRBV5-6 and TRBJ2-3, with TRBD2 matching 7 bases. V trimming: 0 bases; J trimming: 2 bases; junction bases outside the gene matches: 9. The CDR3 covers 17 residues. Looked up from germline, CDR1 is SGHDT and CDR2 is YYEEEE. The CDR3 is CASSLVLLADHTDTQYF. The CDR3, as DNA: TGTGCCAGCAGCTTGGTCTTGCTAGCGGACCACACAGATACGCAGTATTTT.

The chain has TRBV5-1 and TRBJ2-5, with a possible D match to TRBD2 (6 bases). The CDR3 length is 15 residues. Trimming stripped 3 bases from V and 5 bases from J, with 17 bases between. Germline V gene data show CDR1 as SGHRS and CDR2 as YFSETQ. CDR3 loop: CASSWGGDGTETQYF. In nucleotides, the CDR3 is TGCGCCAGCAGCTGGGGAGGTGATGGGACGGAGACCCAGTACTTC.

This chain links TRBV5-1 with TRBJ1-1; 8 bases map to TRBD1. Germline CDR1 SGHRS, CDR2 YFSETQ. V lost 0 bases, J lost 8 bases, and 6 bases stayed unmatched. The CDR3 has 14 residues. CDR3 nucleotide sequence: TGCGCCAGCAGCTTGGATACAGGGGGTAGGGAAGCTTTCTTT. This sequence encodes CASSLDTGGREAFF.

J is TRBJ2-7 and V is TRBV9; TRBD1 aligns across 7 bases. V shed 3 bases, J shed 0 bases, and the junction held 3 bases outside the gene matches. The CDR3 length is 14 residues. Germline CDR1 and CDR2: SGDLS and YYNGEE. The CDR3 reads CASSARDSSYEQYF. The DNA for the CDR3 is TGTGCCAGCAGCGCCCGGGACAGCTCCTACGAGCAGTACTTC. The full variable domain, with the rest looked up from reference TRBV9 and TRBJ2-7, is DSGVTQTPKHLITATGQRVTLRCSPRSGDLSVYWYQQSLDQGLQFLIQYYNGEERAKGNILERFSAQQFPDLHSELNLSSLELGDSALYFCASSARDSSYEQYFGPGTRLTVT.

The rearrangement joins TRBV7-9 to TRBJ1-2; unclear D gene. In germline, CDR1 is SEHNR, CDR2 FQNEAQ (reference sequence). V dropped 4 bases and J dropped 7 bases, with 10 bases sitting between them. The CDR3 has 12 residues. The CDR3 DNA is TGTGCCAGCAGCTCCGGGCGGGGTGGCTACACCTTC. Amino acids: CASSSGRGGYTF. The full variable domain, in which reference TRBV7-9 and TRBJ1-2 provide the parts outside the CDR3, is DTGVSQNPRHKITKRGQNVTFRCDPISEHNRLYWYRQTLGQGPEFLTYFQNEAQLEKSRLLSDRFSAERPKGSFSTLEIQRTEQGDSAMYLCASSSGRGGYTFGSGTRLTVV.

This clone was counted between two and nine times. This chain connects TRBV13 to TRBJ2-1; D may be TRBD2 (8 bases). CDR1 PRHDT and CDR2 FYEKMQ come from the germline V gene (reference sequence). Trimming removed 6 bases at V and 8 bases at J, with 23 bases between. The CDR3 has 16 amino acids. CDR3 loop: CASRRQGSGGHHEQFF. The DNA of the CDR3 is TGTGCCAGCAGACGACAGGGTTCGGGGGGGCACCATGAGCAGTTCTTC.

The rearrangement uses TRBV4-3 and TRBJ2-4, with a weak D call TRBD2 (5 bases). This CDR3 region has 16 residues. Germline V gives CDR1 LGHNA, CDR2 YSLEER. V lost 3 bases and J 0 bases, leaving 12 bases between the germline ends. Here the CDR3 reads CASSQFVAGAKNIQYF. The CDR3 DNA sequence: TGCGCCAGCAGCCAGTTCGTCGCGGGAGCCAAAAACATTCAGTACTTC.

The chain employs TRBV5-1 and TRBJ2-5; D is possibly TRBD1 (6 bases). V lost 1 base and J 3 bases, leaving 10 bases between the germline ends. This CDR3 region has 14 residues. Germline assignment: CDR1 SGHRS and CDR2 YFSETQ. DNA for the CDR3: TGCGCCAGCAGCTTGATTTCAGGGGAAGAGACCCAGTACTTC. Translated: CASSLISGEETQYF.

About this clone itself: The germline gene is not matched at one end of the junction; a read error may be the cause. The rearrangement uses TRBV4-2 and TRBJ2-2; D perhaps matches TRBD2 (5 bases). This CDR3 contains 14 residues. Germline V lookup: CDR1 LGHNA, CDR2 YNFKEQ. In DNA form, the CDR3 reads TGTGCCAGCAGACAAGTCGCGGGCACCGGGGAGCTGTTTTTT. Encoded protein: CASRQVAGTGELFF.

The chain employs TRBV28 and TRBJ2-7; 10 nucleotides agree with TRBD1. V lost 6 bases to trimming and J lost 6 bases; unmatched junction nucleotides: 8. Per the germline V gene, CDR1 is MDHEN and CDR2 is SYDVKM. There are 14 residues in the CDR3. In DNA, the CDR3 is TGTGCCAGCAGGCACGGACAGGGGGTCGCCGAGCAGTACTTC. Translation: CASRHGQGVAEQYF.

This clone was seen a handful of times. The chain joins TRBV9 to TRBJ1-1, with 9 nucleotides matching TRBD1. The CDR3 contains 15 residues. J was trimmed by 5 bases and V by 4 bases; bases with no gene match: 9. The germline CDR1 and CDR2 sequences are SGDLS and YYNGEE. In DNA form, the CDR3 reads TGTGCCAGCAGCCGACACACAGGGGGCTATACTGAAGCTTTCTTT. Encoded protein: CASSRHTGGYTEAFF.

The J gene is TRBJ2-7, the V gene TRBV9, with D tentatively TRBD1 (6 bases). Germline values: CDR1 SGDLS, CDR2 YYNGEE. The CDR3 is made up of 16 amino acids. V was clipped by 0 bases and J by 4 bases, with 17 bases between them. CDR3 loop: CASSVGDNSIWYEQYF. The CDR3, as DNA: TGTGCCAGCAGCGTAGGGGACAACAGTATTTGGTACGAGCAGTACTTC.

The V gene is TRBV10-3, the J gene TRBJ2-7; 10 nucleotides match TRBD1. CDR1 is ENHRY and CDR2 is SYGVKD in the germline V gene. This CDR3 comprises 14 residues. The junction had 8 bases not matched to a gene; V was cut back by 6 bases and J by 6 bases. CDR3 bases: TGTGCCATCAGGAGTGGGACAGGGGAGGCCGAGCAGTACTTC. Amino acids: CAIRSGTGEAEQYF.

This chain links TRBV7-3 with TRBJ2-7, with 13 bases identical to TRBD2. This CDR3 is 15 amino acids long. Per the germline V gene, CDR1 is SGHTA and CDR2 is FQGTGA. Germline trimming cut 2 bases from V and 5 bases from J; bases unmatched to any gene: 3. Here the CDR3 DNA reads TGTGCCAGCAGCTTATTAGGACTAGCGGGAGACGAGCAGTACTTC. This gives the protein CASSLLGLAGDEQYF.

This chain links TRBV11-1 with TRBJ1-3; D call uncertain. This CDR3 has 14 amino acids. V shed 6 bases and J shed 0 bases, with 9 bases lying between them. Germline-derived CDR1 and CDR2 are SGHAT and FQDESV (reference sequence). The CDR3 DNA follows: TGTGCCAGCAGGAAAACAGCCTCTGGAAACACCATATATTTT. Encoded protein: CASRKTASGNTIYF.

This clone came up once. This sequence joins TRBV30 and TRBJ2-5; D remains unclear. V gave up 0 bases and J gave up 4 bases, with 9 bases separating them. CDR3 size: 13 residues. Germline V gene data show CDR1 as GTSNPN and CDR2 as SVGIG (reference sequence). The CDR3 sequence: CAWSVRVGETQYF. DNA for the CDR3: TGTGCCTGGAGTGTACGGGTGGGAGAGACCCAGTACTTC.

V gene TRBV28 combines with J gene TRBJ2-7; D is possibly TRBD1 (5 bases). V was pared by 4 bases and J by 0 bases, with 13 bases between. The length of the CDR3 is 15 residues. In germline, CDR1 is MDHEN, CDR2 SYDVKM. The CDR3 sequence: CASSSREFGSYEQYF. CDR3 nucleotides: TGTGCCAGCAGTTCCAGGGAATTTGGCTCCTACGAGCAGTACTTC.

CDR3 region: CASRGTPNTEAFF. For the CDR3, the DNA is TGTGCCAGCAGAGGGACACCGAACACTGAAGCTTTCTTT. The genes are TRBV6-1 and TRBJ1-1; TRBD1 is a possible D gene (6 bases). Germline V gene data show CDR1 as MNHNS and CDR2 as SASEGT. CDR3 length: 13 residues. The V end lost 6 bases, the J end lost 1 base, and 9 bases lay between the germline ends.

This clone was observed once. The rearrangement uses TRBV19 and TRBJ2-2; the D gene is possibly TRBD2 (6 bases). V was shortened by 6 bases and J by 8 bases, with 13 bases between the two germline ends. The germline V gene has CDR1 LNHDA and CDR2 SQIVND (reference sequence). CDR3 size: 13 residues. DNA for the CDR3: TGTGCCAGTAGCGCGGGCGGGACTGGGGAGCTGTTTTTT. Protein product: CASSAGGTGELFF. The full variable domain, its missing parts supplied by reference TRBV19 and TRBJ2-2, is DGGITQSPKYLFRKEGQNVTLSCEQNLNHDAMYWYRQDPGQGLRLIYYSQIVNDFQKGDIAEGYSVSREKKESFPLTVTSAQKNPTAFYLCASSAGGTGELFFGEGSRLTVL.

As concerns this clone: Other DNA sequences in the same sample also yield this CDR3. The rearrangement uses TRBV5-4 and TRBJ2-1, with D perhaps TRBD2 (6 bases). V lost 3 bases and J 2 bases, leaving 12 bases between the germline ends. This CDR3 is built from 15 residues. CDR1 is SGHNT and CDR2 is YYREEE in the germline V gene (reference sequence). CDR3 sequence (DNA): TGTGCCAGCAGCTCCTCTGGCGGGGCCTACAATGAGCAGTTCTTC. Translated, it gives CASSSSGGAYNEQFF.

This clone has just one count. This sequence joins TRBV7-9 and TRBJ2-7; D unclear. Germline values: CDR1 SEHNR, CDR2 FQNEAQ (reference sequence). The germline V and J ends were trimmed by 2 bases and 2 bases, with 16 bases remaining between them. This CDR3 is built from 16 residues. CDR3 amino acids: CASSLSSNGPPYEQYF. The CDR3 nucleotides are TGTGCCAGCAGCTTATCTTCAAATGGGCCCCCCTACGAGCAGTACTTC.

The V call is TRBV27, the J call TRBJ1-2, with 9 bases that match TRBD1. Germline V gene sequence: CDR1 MNHEY, CDR2 SMNVEV (reference sequence). J lost 8 bases, V lost 2 bases, and 15 bases had no gene match. There are 17 residues in the CDR3. As DNA, the CDR3 is TGTGCCAGCAGTTTACACACGCCGGGACAGGGAAATAGGGGCTACACCTTC. Its protein product is CASSLHTPGQGNRGYTF.

V usage is TRBV5-1 and J usage is TRBJ2-7; D uncertain. V was shortened by 2 bases and J by 3 bases, with 9 bases between the two germline ends. The CDR3 has 13 amino acids. Germline V gene lookup returns CDR1 SGHRS and CDR2 YFSETQ. The CDR3 region is CASSFPPFYEQYF. The CDR3 DNA follows: TGCGCCAGCAGCTTCCCCCCGTTCTACGAGCAGTACTTC.

The genes are TRBV6-5 and TRBJ2-7; tentative D call: TRBD2 (5 bases). Between the trimmed V and J ends, which lost 2 bases and 2 bases, there was a span of 13 bases. Per the germline V gene, CDR1 is MNHEY and CDR2 is SVGAGI. The CDR3 totals 15 residues. The CDR3 nucleotides are TGTGCCAGCAGTTACGGCCGGGGTTACACCTACGAGCAGTACTTC. It specifies CASSYGRGYTYEQYF.

A few counts support this clone. The chain recombines TRBV11-2 with TRBJ1-3; possible D gene TRBD1, 5 bases. V lost 2 bases, J lost 2 bases, and 7 bases lay in between. This CDR3 has 14 residues. Germline CDR1 reads SGHAT; CDR2 reads FQNNGV. For the CDR3, the DNA is TGTGCCAGCAGCTTACGGACAACTGGAAACACCATATATTTT. Its translation is CASSLRTTGNTIYF.

The chain uses TRBV7-2 and TRBJ1-2; 10 nucleotides match TRBD1. CDR3 length: 17 residues. The germline V gene encodes CDR1 SGHTA and CDR2 FQGNSA. V dropped 4 bases and J dropped 4; count of bases not matched to a gene: 12. CDR3 loop: CASSSGTGESQTYGYTF. The CDR3 coding sequence is TGTGCCAGCAGCTCCGGGACAGGGGAATCTCAGACCTATGGCTACACCTTC.